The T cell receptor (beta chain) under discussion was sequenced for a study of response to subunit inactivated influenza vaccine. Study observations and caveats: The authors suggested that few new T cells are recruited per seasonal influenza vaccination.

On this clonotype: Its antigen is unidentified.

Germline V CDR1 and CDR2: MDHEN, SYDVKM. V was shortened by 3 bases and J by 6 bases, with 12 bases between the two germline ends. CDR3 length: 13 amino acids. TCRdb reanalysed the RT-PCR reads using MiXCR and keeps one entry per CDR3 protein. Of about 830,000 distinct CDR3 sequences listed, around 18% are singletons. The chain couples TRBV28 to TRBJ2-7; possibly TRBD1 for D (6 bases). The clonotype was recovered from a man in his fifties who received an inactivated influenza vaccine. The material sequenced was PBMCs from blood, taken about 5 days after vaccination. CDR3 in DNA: TGTGCCAGCAGTTTCCTCGCAGGGGCCGAGCAGTACTTC. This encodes CASSFLAGAEQYF.